These 22 T cell receptor beta chains came from one sample sequenced in a study of shared T cell receptors in the human thymus. The data were produced by immunoSEQ multiplex PCR, yet TCRdb's version contains in-frame clones alone and is incomplete. The sample comprises hundreds of thousands of clones, around 87% of which are singletons, and 0.009% to 0.0095% rests with the top ten. This sample also appeared in a second study, on human thymus T cells.

Sequencing input: thymocytes. These receptors all come from a boy under two years old with a congenital heart defect.

The J gene is TRBJ2-5, the V gene TRBV6-5, with a possible D match to TRBD2 (7 bases). The V gene's germline CDR1 is MNHEY and CDR2 SVGAGI. The V gene lost 6 bases and the J gene lost 5 bases, with 13 bases spanning the gap. This CDR3 comprises 13 residues. CDR3 bases: TGTGCCAGCAGATGGAGGGGGGGGGAGACCCAGTACTTC. This sequence encodes CASRWRGGETQYF.

This chain connects TRBV6-6 to TRBJ2-1, with no clear D. The CDR3 has 16 residues. The germline V gene encodes CDR1 MNHNY and CDR2 SVGAGI (reference sequence). Trimming left V 2 bases short and J 1 base short, with 12 bases between. The CDR3 is CASSYGPSQSYNEQFF. The CDR3 DNA reads as TGTGCCAGCAGTTACGGTCCTAGTCAGTCCTACAATGAGCAGTTCTTC.

The V call is TRBV4-2, the J call TRBJ2-3; 8 positions match TRBD2. CDR3 length: 18 residues. The germline CDR1 and CDR2 sequences are LGHNA and YNFKEQ. With 3 bases clipped from V and 0 bases from J, the junction kept 11 bases outside the gene matches. Here the CDR3 reads CASSHGRGETPSTDTQYF. The CDR3, as DNA: TGTGCCAGCAGCCATGGGCGGGGGGAGACCCCTAGCACAGATACGCAGTATTTT.

The chain links TRBV5-1 to TRBJ1-2; 7 positions match TRBD1. Germline trimming cut 0 bases from V and 3 bases from J; bases unmatched to any gene: 17. The CDR3 contains 19 residues. CDR1 and CDR2 (germline): SGHRS, YFSETQ. CDR3 coding DNA: TGCGCCAGCAGCTTGGGGGCAGGGGGGATCCTCGTCTATGACTATGGCTACACCTTC. This sequence encodes CASSLGAGGILVYDYGYTF.

This clone has more than one count but fewer than ten. V is TRBV30 and J is TRBJ1-5, with a tentative D call TRBD1 (5 bases). Deletions cut 2 bases from V and 4 bases from J, with 9 bases between. CDR3 length equals 13 residues. Germline lookup yields CDR1 GTSNPN and CDR2 SVGIG (reference sequence). The CDR3 spells CAWSPGLNQPQHF. The CDR3 DNA follows: TGTGCCTGGAGTCCAGGGTTAAATCAGCCCCAGCATTTT.

This chain links TRBV7-2 with TRBJ2-5; 7 positions match TRBD2. V lost 8 bases to trimming and J lost 5 bases; unmatched junction nucleotides: 8. Per germline, CDR1 SGHTA and CDR2 FQGNSA. This CDR3 has 13 residues. The CDR3: CASQRGPRETQYF. In nucleotides, the CDR3 is TGTGCCAGCCAGCGGGGTCCGCGGGAGACCCAGTACTTC.

The chain has TRBV15 and TRBJ2-1; TRBD2 might be the D (6 bases). Germline V gives CDR1 LNHNV, CDR2 YYDKDF (reference sequence). V dropped 4 bases and J dropped 0 bases, with 7 bases sitting between them. The CDR3 totals 14 residues. The CDR3 reads CATSMTSSYNEQFF. In nucleotides, the CDR3 is TGTGCCACCAGCATGACTAGCTCCTACAATGAGCAGTTCTTC.

The CDR3 DNA reads as TGCGCCAGCAGCCAAGTTCCGACTAGAAAGAGCACAGATACGCAGTATTTT. Protein product: CASSQVPTRKSTDTQYF. V usage is TRBV4-3 and J usage is TRBJ2-3; tentative D call: TRBD2 (6 bases). Germline CDR1 reads LGHNA; CDR2 reads YSLEER. V was cut by 1 base and J by 0 bases, with 14 bases left in between. This CDR3 contains 17 residues.

The chain combines TRBV15 with TRBJ2-7; D gene unclear. V gave up 5 bases and J gave up 2 bases, with 7 bases separating them. Germline-derived CDR1 and CDR2 are LNHNV and YYDKDF (reference sequence). There are 12 residues in the CDR3. The CDR3 reads CATSGPTYEQYF. CDR3 nucleotides: TGTGCCACCAGCGGGCCCACCTACGAGCAGTACTTC.

The V and J genes are TRBV18 and TRBJ2-1, with D possibly TRBD1 on 5 matching bases. V lost 1 base and J 8 bases, leaving 18 bases between the germline ends. From germline, CDR1 is KGHSH and CDR2 LQKENI. The CDR3 is 16 residues long. CDR3 nucleotide sequence: TGTGCCAGCTCACCACGCTCTTGGGGCGCTTCGTATGAGCAGTTCTTC. Translating it yields CASSPRSWGASYEQFF.

The chain carries TRBV27 and TRBJ2-7, with D possibly being TRBD1 (6 bases). Per the germline V gene, CDR1 is MNHEY and CDR2 is SMNVEV (reference sequence). The CDR3 has 15 residues. The V end was cut by 3 bases, the J end by 2 bases, with 14 bases between. The CDR3 is CASSFGVRGAYEQYF. The CDR3 coding sequence is TGTGCCAGCAGTTTTGGGGTCAGGGGAGCCTACGAGCAGTACTTC.

This chain connects TRBV4-3 to TRBJ2-1; perhaps TRBD1 as D (5 bases). V was trimmed by 0 bases and J by 3 bases, leaving 9 bases between them. The CDR3 runs to 15 residues. From germline, CDR1 is LGHNA and CDR2 YSLEER. In DNA, the CDR3 is TGCGCCAGCAGCCAAGAAAGACAGCACTACAATGAGCAGTTCTTC. Encoded protein: CASSQERQHYNEQFF.

The chain joins TRBV28 to TRBJ2-7, with D perhaps TRBD1 (6 bases). The CDR3 totals 15 residues. From germline, CDR1 is MDHEN and CDR2 SYDVKM. The ends were cut back, 6 bases at V and 3 bases at J, with 18 bases in the middle. The CDR3 region is CASSGGQKWHYEQYF. The CDR3 DNA sequence: TGTGCCAGCAGCGGAGGACAGAAGTGGCACTACGAGCAGTACTTC. The full variable domain, in which reference TRBV28 and TRBJ2-7 provide the parts outside the CDR3, is DVKVTQSSRYLVKRTGEKVFLECVQDMDHENMFWYRQDPGLGLRLIYFSYDVKMKEKGDIPEGYSVSREKKERFSLILESASTNQTSMYLCASSGGQKWHYEQYFGPGTRLTVT.

V usage is TRBV2 and J usage is TRBJ2-5; D possibly corresponds to TRBD2 (6 bases). The CDR3 is made up of 15 amino acids. Germline V lookup: CDR1 SNHLY, CDR2 FYNNEI. Trimming removed 1 base at V and 5 bases at J, with 14 bases between. CDR3 residues: CASSEEEGLWETQYF. As DNA, the CDR3 is TGTGCCAGCAGTGAAGAGGAGGGGCTCTGGGAGACCCAGTACTTC.

The J gene is TRBJ1-3, the V gene TRBV4-1; D is uncertain. The CDR3 length is 15 residues. V shed 2 bases and J shed 0 bases, with 8 bases lying between them. The germline V gene has CDR1 MGHRA and CDR2 YSYEKL. The CDR3 DNA is TGCGCCAGCAGCCAAAATACAGTCTCTGGAAACACCATATATTTT. Translating gives CASSQNTVSGNTIYF.

The V call is TRBV12-5, the J call TRBJ2-1; 8 positions agree with TRBD2. The CDR3 is 17 amino acids. CDR1 and CDR2 from the germline V gene are LGHNT and FRNRAP. With 3 bases clipped from V and 3 bases from J, the junction kept 10 bases outside the gene matches. This CDR3 is CASGFLLGTRSYNEQFF. The CDR3 DNA follows: TGTGCTAGTGGTTTCCTCCTTGGGACTAGGAGCTACAATGAGCAGTTCTTC.

V gene TRBV19 combines with J gene TRBJ2-2; 12 positions agree with TRBD1. Looked up from germline, CDR1 is LNHDA and CDR2 is SQIVND (reference sequence). J gave up 7 bases and V 3 bases, and 6 bases lay outside the gene matches. CDR3 size: 16 residues. In DNA, the CDR3 is TGTGCCAGTAGTATTTGGGGACAGGGGGCTCGCGGGGAGCTGTTTTTT. It translates to CASSIWGQGARGELFF.

The chain uses TRBV6-5 and TRBJ2-3; 10 nucleotides line up with TRBD1. CDR3 length equals 16 residues. The V and J ends lost 4 bases and 1 base, in that order; junction bases with no gene match: 5. Germline CDR1 MNHEY, CDR2 SVGAGI. CDR3 nucleotide sequence: TGTGCCAGCAGTTTTTATGGGACAGGGGGCACAGATACGCAGTATTTT. Its protein is CASSFYGTGGTDTQYF.

J is TRBJ1-5 and V is TRBV28, with D maybe TRBD1 (5 bases). CDR1 and CDR2 from the germline V gene are MDHEN and SYDVKM. The V end lost 2 bases, the J end lost 0 bases, and 14 bases lay between the germline ends. This CDR3 has 17 amino acids. The CDR3 coding sequence is TGTGCCAGCAGTTTAAACCAGGGTGATTTTAGCAATCAGCCCCAGCATTTT. Amino acids: CASSLNQGDFSNQPQHF.

The chain links TRBV9 to TRBJ2-1; possible D gene TRBD1, 6 bases. The CDR3 consists of 14 residues. The V gene's germline CDR1 is SGDLS and CDR2 YYNGEE. Between the trimmed V and J ends, which lost 4 bases and 5 bases, there was a span of 13 bases. CDR3 residues: CASSIRGADNEQFF. The DNA for the CDR3 is TGTGCCAGCAGCATCAGGGGAGCGGACAATGAGCAGTTCTTC.

The chain combines TRBV14 with TRBJ1-2; 7 positions match TRBD1. CDR3 length equals 15 residues. Per germline, CDR1 SGHDN and CDR2 FVKESK. V gave up 4 bases and J gave up 4 bases; unmatched junction bases: 9. The CDR3 sequence: CASSRDSGTPYGYTF. CDR3 in DNA: TGTGCCAGCAGCCGGGACAGTGGAACACCCTATGGCTACACCTTC.

This sequence joins TRBV6-5 and TRBJ2-1, with D tentatively TRBD2 (5 bases). The CDR3 covers 14 residues. The germline CDR1 and CDR2 sequences are MNHEY and SVGAGI. Trimming took off 7 bases at V and 6 bases at J, with 16 bases between the two ends. The CDR3 sequence: CASNTGPSFNEQFF. CDR3 nucleotides: TGTGCCAGCAACACGGGCCCTAGCTTCAATGAGCAGTTCTTC.